Each of the 13 T cell receptor beta chains below was sequenced from the same sample in a study of T-cell reconstitution after alpha-beta-depleted transplantation in children. The TCRbeta library was prepared with unique molecular identifiers. TCRdb reanalysed the PCR reads using MiXCR and keeps one entry per CDR3 protein. The repertoire consists of 400,000 to 550,000 distinct CDR3 sequences, with 8% to 11% occurring once and the leading ten covering 2%. The material sequenced was PBMCs, taken before TCRalphabeta/CD19-depleted stem cell transplant. The receptors stem from a child aged 2-15 years with inherited bone marrow failure, due to receive a stem cell transplant.

This clonotype was seen a handful of times. The gene calls are TRBV7-8 and TRBJ2-2, with 8 bases aligning to TRBD1. CDR1 SGHVS and CDR2 FQNEAQ come from the germline V gene. V lost 5 bases, J lost 7 bases, and 12 bases stayed unmatched. CDR3 length equals 16 residues. This CDR3 reads CASSTAIRGQNGELFF. The CDR3 DNA sequence: TGTGCCAGCAGCACCGCGATCAGGGGGCAGAACGGGGAGCTGTTTTTT. Full variable domain (remainder filled in from reference TRBV7-8 and TRBJ2-2): GAGVSQSPRYKVAKRGQDVALRCDPISGHVSLFWYQQALGQGPEFLTYFQNEAQLDKSGLPSDRFFAERPEGSVSTLKIQRTQQEDSAVYLCASSTAIRGQNGELFFGEGSRLTVL.

This clonotype was detected ten times or more. The chain employs TRBV11-2 and TRBJ2-6; D call uncertain. The CDR3 totals 13 residues. CDR1 is SGHAT and CDR2 is FQNNGV in the germline V gene. The V gene lost 5 bases and the J gene lost 9 bases, with 11 bases spanning the gap. The CDR3 sequence: CASSQYSDNVLTF. As DNA, the CDR3 is TGTGCCAGCAGCCAGTACAGTGACAACGTCCTGACTTTC.

The table lists this clonotype with a few counts. The gene calls are TRBV11-2 and TRBJ1-1; D gene uncertain. The V end was cut by 4 bases, the J end by 0 bases, with 9 bases between. This CDR3 is built from 14 residues. Germline CDR1 and CDR2: SGHAT and FQNNGV. CDR3 sequence reads: CASSSKIMNTEAFF. The DNA of the CDR3 is TGTGCCAGCAGCTCAAAAATCATGAACACTGAAGCTTTCTTT.

This clonotype was picked up many times. The chain employs TRBV5-1 and TRBJ1-3; 9 bases map to TRBD1. The CDR3 is 15 amino acids. Germline CDR1 and CDR2: SGHRS and YFSETQ. The trim removed 4 bases at V and 0 bases at J, leaving 2 bases unmatched. The DNA of the CDR3 is TGCGCCAGCAGCGCGGACAGGGGCTCTGGAAACACCATATATTTT. This encodes CASSADRGSGNTIYF.

Remarks on this clonotype: A clone one base away is much larger, so this may be a read error. The chain has TRBV20-1 and TRBJ2-3; 9 positions match TRBD2. Germline-derived CDR1 and CDR2 are DFQATT and SNEGSKA (reference sequence). The V and J ends lost 5 bases and 0 bases, in that order; junction bases with no gene match: 6. The CDR3 is made up of 15 amino acids. The CDR3 coding sequence is TGCAGTGCTTTTAGGCTAGCGGGAAGCACAGATACGCAGTATTTT. This translates into CSAFRLAGSTDTQYF.

A note on this clonotype: A read error may explain this, as a much larger clone is one base away. The chain recombines TRBV9 with TRBJ2-2; TRBD2 aligns across 7 bases. The CDR3 covers 18 residues. Germline-derived CDR1 and CDR2 are SGDLS and YYNGEE. This chain's CDR3 is CASSVGVLAKRRDGQLFF. The CDR3 DNA reads as TGTGCCAGCAGCGTAGGGGTACTAGCGAAGAGGCGGGACGGGCAGCTGTTTTTT.

There are many counts of this clonotype. The chain carries TRBV27 and TRBJ2-1; 9 bases map to TRBD1. V was clipped by 5 bases and J by 9 bases; unmatched bases: 8. The CDR3 has 14 residues. In germline, CDR1 is MNHEY, CDR2 SMNVEV (reference sequence). CDR3 residues: CASSAGQGVGEQFF. In nucleotides, the CDR3 is TGTGCCAGCAGTGCGGGACAGGGTGTCGGTGAGCAGTTCTTC.

This clonotype was seen at least ten times. The chain recombines TRBV7-2 with TRBJ2-3, with D unclear. The CDR3 sequence is 15 residues long. CDR1 SGHTA and CDR2 FQGNSA come from the germline V gene. V was shortened by 4 bases and J by 7 bases, with 18 bases between the two germline ends. The CDR3 reads CASSSQNRVLHTQYF. CDR3 sequence (DNA): TGTGCCAGCAGCTCCCAGAATCGGGTCCTCCATACGCAGTATTTT. The variable domain in full, completed from reference TRBV7-2 and TRBJ2-3, reads GAGVSQSPSNKVTEKGKDVELRCDPISGHTALYWYRQSLGQGLEFLIYFQGNSAPDKSGLPSDRFSAERTGGSVSTLTIQRTQQEDSAVYLCASSSQNRVLHTQYFGPGTRLTVL.

The rearrangement uses TRBV27 and TRBJ2-3, with TRBD2 matching 8 bases. CDR1 and CDR2 (germline): MNHEY, SMNVEV (reference sequence). This CDR3 spans 17 amino acids. Unmatched junction bases numbered 22, after V lost 6 bases and J lost 11 bases. CDR3: CASSLLSNLAGPQRQYF. For the CDR3, the DNA is TGTGCCAGCAGCCTTCTTTCGAACCTAGCGGGCCCCCAGAGGCAGTATTTT.

This clonotype occurred many times. The rearrangement uses TRBV12-3 or TRBV12-4 and TRBJ1-1, with D possibly TRBD1 on 5 matching bases. The V and J ends lost 6 bases and 4 bases respectively, with 9 bases between them. CDR3 size: 12 residues. The CDR3 sequence is CASRRGGTEAFF. CDR3 bases: TGTGCCAGCAGGCGGGGGGGCACTGAAGCTTTCTTT.

This clonotype was counted at least ten times. The chain has TRBV12-3 or TRBV12-4 and TRBJ2-7; 7 bases are shared with TRBD2. This CDR3 contains 16 residues. Germline trimming cut 5 bases from V and 3 bases from J; bases unmatched to any gene: 13. This chain's CDR3 is CASSGAPGTNFYEQYF. The CDR3 nucleotides are TGTGCCAGCAGTGGCGCCCCCGGGACTAACTTCTACGAGCAGTACTTC.

This clonotype turned up a few times. The genes are TRBV4-3 and TRBJ2-7; D uncertain. The V gene's germline CDR1 is LGHNA and CDR2 YSLEER. V lost 0 bases and J 2 bases, leaving 14 bases between the germline ends. The CDR3 length is 16 residues. The CDR3 nucleotides read TGCGCCAGCAGCCAAGATAGGGTCTCCCGGGCCTACGAGCAGTACTTC. Amino acid sequence: CASSQDRVSRAYEQYF.

This clonotype was picked up many times. The chain combines TRBV29-1 with TRBJ1-3, with D hard to call. Per germline, CDR1 SQVTM and CDR2 ANQGSEA. Trimming left V 1 base short and J 4 bases short, with 5 bases between. The CDR3 is 12 amino acids. CDR3: CSVEGPGNTIYF. The CDR3 DNA follows: TGCAGCGTTGAAGGACCCGGAAACACCATATATTTT.